Sequencing of this T cell receptor (beta chain) was carried out in a study of tumor-infiltrating lymphocytes in primary liver carcinoma. cDNA specific to TCR beta was made from approximately 500 ng of total RNA, with a constant-region primer employed for priming. Libraries for TCR beta were built through three nested multiplex PCR rounds, which together made up a slightly modified ARM-PCR procedure. Use of TRBV1-TRBV30 forward primers with a C-beta reverse primer characterized the first two PCR rounds, which lasted 10 cycles each. TCRdb called the multiplex PCR reads again in MiXCR, with one record for every CDR3 protein. The sample records over 250,000 distinct CDR3 sequences, roughly three fifths being singletons. Germline DNA was also extracted, and blood RNA derived from unsorted whole blood. This clonotype showed up many times. The ends were cut back, 7 bases at V and 3 bases at J, with 15 bases in the middle. Germline V gene sequence: CDR1 SQVTM, CDR2 ANQGSEA. The CDR3 runs to 13 residues.

The rearrangement links TRBV29-1 to TRBJ2-5; TRBD1 or TRBD2 may be the D gene (5 bases each). The sample consisted of peripheral blood. This TCR was sampled from a woman in her twenties or thirties with primary liver carcinoma and hepatitis B virus infection. The CDR3 DNA reads as TGCAGCGCTGACGAGGGGCTTGAAGAGACCCAGTACTTC. Translation gives CSADEGLEETQYF.